The 16 T cell receptor beta chains in this list originate from one sample, sequenced in a study of vaccination and CD4 T cells after COVID-19. Cultured CD4+ T cell DNA underwent sequencing with the Oncomine TCR Beta short-read assay. Via MiXCR, TCRdb re-called the PCR reads, giving one row per CDR3 protein. The sample includes 6,000 to 8,500 distinct CDR3 sequences, 73% of them seen just once. Specified treatment: approximately nine-day PBMC culture with coronavirus spike peptide pools or control peptides (ViraFEST assay). For these receptors, no antigen is known. The sample taken for sequencing was CD4+ T cells from blood, cultured in vitro. The source of these receptors is a human donor who had recovered from COVID-19.

The genes are TRBV20-1 and TRBJ1-5; 7 nucleotides match TRBD1. V trimming: 6 bases; J trimming: 1 base; junction bases outside the gene matches: 15. Germline CDR1 and CDR2: DFQATT and SNEGSKA (reference sequence). The CDR3 spans 17 residues. The CDR3 is CSAHTDTGVGSNQPQHF. As DNA, the CDR3 is TGCAGTGCCCATACGGACACAGGGGTTGGGAGCAATCAGCCCCAGCATTTT.

The CDR3 protein is CASSHEGAPVNSPLHF. In DNA, the CDR3 is TGTGCCAGCAGCCACGAAGGAGCCCCCGTTAATTCACCCCTCCACTTT. The gene calls are TRBV6-4 and TRBJ1-6; the D is unclear. This CDR3 contains 16 residues. Germline V gives CDR1 MRHNA, CDR2 SNTAGT. Trimming removed 6 bases from V and 6 bases from J, with 18 bases in between.

The chain couples TRBV6-5 to TRBJ1-5, with TRBD1 matching 10 bases. CDR3 length: 15 residues. V trimming: 4 bases; J trimming: 7 bases; junction bases outside the gene matches: 7. Germline CDR1 is MNHEY and CDR2 is SVGAGI. CDR3 region: CASSSTGGLKQPQHF. In DNA, the CDR3 is TGTGCCAGCAGTTCGACAGGGGGCCTGAAACAGCCCCAGCATTTT.

A note on this clonotype: A read error may account for a junction end that differs from germline. The chain carries TRBV6-1 and TRBJ2-7; 13 bases are a match to TRBD2. The CDR3 length is 17 residues. Germline V CDR1 and CDR2: MNHNS, SASEGT. The CDR3 loop reads CAISDLQTSGRPGEQYF. The CDR3 coding sequence is TGTGCCATCAGTGATCTCCAGACTAGCGGGAGGCCGGGAGAGCAGTACTTC.

This clonotype rates as medium-sized (0.01 to 0.1%). The rearrangement uses TRBV7-2 and TRBJ2-1, with TRBD2 matching 7 bases. This CDR3 region has 16 residues. Germline CDR1 and CDR2: SGHTA and FQGNSA. V shed 1 base, J shed 6 bases, and the junction held 9 bases outside the gene matches. This CDR3 is CASSLGQIGGGNEQFF. CDR3 nucleotides: TGTGCCAGCAGCTTAGGTCAAATTGGGGGGGGCAATGAGCAGTTCTTC.

Sample share makes this clonotype medium-sized. The chain uses TRBV12-3 or TRBV12-4 and TRBJ1-5; TRBD1 might be the D (5 bases). The CDR3 is 15 residues long. V lost 2 bases to trimming and J lost 1 base, with 9 bases between them. DNA of the CDR3: TGTGCCAGCAGTTTATCGGGGCTGAGCAATCAGCCCCAGCATTTT. Translation: CASSLSGLSNQPQHF.

The chain has TRBV6-1 and TRBJ1-1, with TRBD1 matching over 7 bases. Unmatched junction bases numbered 12, after V lost 6 bases and J lost 2 bases. From germline, CDR1 is MNHNS and CDR2 SASEGT. The CDR3 consists of 16 residues. The CDR3 DNA sequence: TGTGCCAGCAGATATCTACGGACAGGTCGAAACACTGAAGCTTTCTTT. Translation gives CASRYLRTGRNTEAFF.

This clonotype was seen a handful of times. The J gene is TRBJ2-1, the V gene TRBV27, with D perhaps given as TRBD1 or TRBD2 (7 bases each). The germline gives CDR1 MNHEY, CDR2 SMNVEV (reference sequence). CDR3 length: 19 residues. V dropped 2 bases and J dropped 5 bases, with 25 bases sitting between them. CDR3 loop: CASSLRTGLSGGGNNEQFF. For the CDR3, the DNA is TGTGCCAGCAGTTTACGGACAGGCCTTTCGGGAGGTGGGAACAATGAGCAGTTCTTC.

A few counts support this clonotype. The genes are TRBV27 and TRBJ1-5; no reliable D call. Germline V gives CDR1 MNHEY, CDR2 SMNVEV (reference sequence). The CDR3 totals 14 residues. The V gene lost 5 bases and the J gene lost 4 bases, with 12 bases spanning the gap. The CDR3 loop is CASSLWSGNQPQHF. The CDR3 DNA follows: TGTGCCAGCAGTCTATGGTCCGGGAATCAGCCCCAGCATTTT.

V is TRBV19 and J is TRBJ1-5, with D hard to call. The germline V gene has CDR1 LNHDA and CDR2 SQIVND (reference sequence). The CDR3 is made up of 17 amino acids. Trimming took off 3 bases at V and 0 bases at J, with 15 bases between the two ends. Here the CDR3 reads CASSIRIRDYSNQPQHF. For the CDR3, the DNA is TGTGCCAGTAGTATCAGGATCCGGGATTATAGCAATCAGCCCCAGCATTTT.

This chain joins TRBV20-1 and TRBJ2-2; a weak D match, TRBD2 (5 bases). Trimming removed 3 bases from V and 0 bases from J, with 17 bases in between. This CDR3 is 17 amino acids long. Germline lookup yields CDR1 DFQATT and CDR2 SNEGSKA (reference sequence). The CDR3 is CSASSHGLATNTGELFF. CDR3 coding DNA: TGCAGTGCTAGTAGCCATGGATTAGCGACGAACACCGGGGAGCTGTTTTTT.

This clonotype was observed a single time. The chain is built from TRBV6-1 and TRBJ2-1, with 11 bases fitting TRBD2. Losses at the gene ends were 5 bases for V and 6 bases for J; bases not matched to a gene: 6. The CDR3 loop spans 15 amino acids. Germline lookup yields CDR1 MNHNS and CDR2 SASEGT. The CDR3 loop reads CASSLRLAGPNEQFF. CDR3 DNA: TGTGCCAGCAGTCTAAGACTAGCGGGGCCCAATGAGCAGTTCTTC.

The chain carries TRBV12-3 or TRBV12-4 and TRBJ1-2, with D uncertain. The CDR3 is 11 residues long. The V and J ends lost 4 bases and 8 bases respectively, with 8 bases between them. The CDR3 DNA reads as TGTGCCAGCAGTTACATGGAAGGCTACACCTTC. Amino acids: CASSYMEGYTF.

The chain carries TRBV19 and TRBJ2-7; 8 bases are a match to TRBD1. V dropped 4 bases and J dropped 4; count of bases not matched to a gene: 3. The germline CDR1 and CDR2 sequences are LNHDA and SQIVND (reference sequence). This CDR3 region has 13 residues. CDR3 region: CASSKQGAYEQYF. The DNA of the CDR3 is TGTGCCAGTAGTAAGCAGGGGGCATACGAGCAGTACTTC.

This clonotype was counted a few times. The chain links TRBV6-1 to TRBJ2-5, with D hard to call. Trimming took 8 bases from V and 3 from J, leaving 7 bases between them. This CDR3 region has 11 residues. Germline CDR1 MNHNS, CDR2 SASEGT. The CDR3 protein is CASGYKETQYF. The CDR3 DNA is TGTGCCAGCGGATACAAAGAGACCCAGTACTTC.

This chain links TRBV25-1 with TRBJ2-6; D remains unclear. The germline V gene encodes CDR1 MGHDK and CDR2 SYGVNS. V was clipped by 5 bases and J by 5 bases, with 7 bases between them. CDR3 length: 13 residues. CDR3 protein: CASSSLRANVLTF. The CDR3 DNA is TGTGCCAGCAGTTCGCTGCGGGCCAACGTCCTGACTTTC. Full variable domain (remainder filled in from reference TRBV25-1 and TRBJ2-6): EADIYQTPRYLVIGTGKKITLECSQTMGHDKMYWYQQDPGMELHLIHYSYGVNSTEKGDLSSESTVSRIRTEHFPLTLESARPSHTSQYLCASSSLRANVLTFGAGSRLTVL.